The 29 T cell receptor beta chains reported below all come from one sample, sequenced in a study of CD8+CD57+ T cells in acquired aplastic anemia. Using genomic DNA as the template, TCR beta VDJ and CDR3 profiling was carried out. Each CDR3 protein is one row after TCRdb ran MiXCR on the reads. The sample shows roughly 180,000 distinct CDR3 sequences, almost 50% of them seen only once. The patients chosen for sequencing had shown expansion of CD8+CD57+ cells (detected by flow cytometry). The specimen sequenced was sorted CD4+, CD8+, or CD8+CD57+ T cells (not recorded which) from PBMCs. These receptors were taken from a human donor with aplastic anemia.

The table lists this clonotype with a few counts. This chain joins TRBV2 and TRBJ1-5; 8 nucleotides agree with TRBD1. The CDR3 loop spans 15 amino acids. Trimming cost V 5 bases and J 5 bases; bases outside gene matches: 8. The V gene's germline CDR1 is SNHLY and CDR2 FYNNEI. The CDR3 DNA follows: TGTGCCAGCAGTAAACTACAGGGGGAATATCAGCCCCAGCATTTT. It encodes CASSKLQGEYQPQHF.

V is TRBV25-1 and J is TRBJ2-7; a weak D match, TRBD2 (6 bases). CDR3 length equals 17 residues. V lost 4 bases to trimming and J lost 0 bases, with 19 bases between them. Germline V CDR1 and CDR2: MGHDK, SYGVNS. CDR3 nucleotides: TGTGCCAGCAGTGCTCTGGGTATGGGCGGGGCCTCCTACGAGCAGTACTTC. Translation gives CASSALGMGGASYEQYF.

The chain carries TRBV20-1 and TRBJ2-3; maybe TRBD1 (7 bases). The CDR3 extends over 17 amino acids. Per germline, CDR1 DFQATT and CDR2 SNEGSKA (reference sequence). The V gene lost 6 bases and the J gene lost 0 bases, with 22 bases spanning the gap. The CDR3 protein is CSARGAGRGPSTDTQYF. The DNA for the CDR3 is TGCAGTGCCAGGGGGGCGGGTAGAGGCCCTAGCACAGATACGCAGTATTTT.

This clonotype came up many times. CDR3 bases: TGTGCCAGCAGTTTTACAGGGGGCGCTGGAAAAGAAGCTTTCTTT. Amino acid sequence: CASSFTGGAGKEAFF. V and J are TRBV12-3 or TRBV12-4 and TRBJ1-1, with 9 bases identical to TRBD1. CDR3 length equals 15 residues. V dropped 3 bases and J dropped 8; count of bases not matched to a gene: 10.

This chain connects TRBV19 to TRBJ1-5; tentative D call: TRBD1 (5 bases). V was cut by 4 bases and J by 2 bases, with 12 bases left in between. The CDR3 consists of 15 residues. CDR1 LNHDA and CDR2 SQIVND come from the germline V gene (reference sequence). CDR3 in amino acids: CASSTARVGNQPQHF. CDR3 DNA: TGTGCCAGTAGTACCGCCAGGGTGGGCAATCAGCCCCAGCATTTT.

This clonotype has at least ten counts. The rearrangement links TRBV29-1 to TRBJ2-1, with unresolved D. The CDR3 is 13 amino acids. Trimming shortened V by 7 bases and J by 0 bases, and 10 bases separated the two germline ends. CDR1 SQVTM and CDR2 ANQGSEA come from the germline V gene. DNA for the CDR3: TGCAGCGGACGCTCGAGCTCCTACAATGAGCAGTTCTTC. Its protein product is CSGRSSSYNEQFF.

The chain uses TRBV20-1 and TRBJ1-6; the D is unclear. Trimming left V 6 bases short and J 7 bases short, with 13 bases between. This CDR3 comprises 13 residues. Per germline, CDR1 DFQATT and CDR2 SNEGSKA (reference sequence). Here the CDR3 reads CSAPISENSPLHF. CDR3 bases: TGCAGTGCCCCAATAAGTGAGAATTCACCCCTCCACTTT.

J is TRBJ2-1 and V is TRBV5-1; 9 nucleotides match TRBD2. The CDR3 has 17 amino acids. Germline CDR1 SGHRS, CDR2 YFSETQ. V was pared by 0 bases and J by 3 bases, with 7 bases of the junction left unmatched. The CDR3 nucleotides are TGCGCCAGCAGCTTGGGAGCTAGCGGGGCCTACTACAATGAGCAGTTCTTC. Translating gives CASSLGASGAYYNEQFF.

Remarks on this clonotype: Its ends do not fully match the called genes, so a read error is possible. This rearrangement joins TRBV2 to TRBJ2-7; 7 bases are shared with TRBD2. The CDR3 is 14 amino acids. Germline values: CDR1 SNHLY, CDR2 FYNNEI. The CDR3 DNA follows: TGTGCCATCAGTGATACCGGACTAGTGGGCGAGCAGTGCTTC. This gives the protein CAISDTGLVGEQCF.

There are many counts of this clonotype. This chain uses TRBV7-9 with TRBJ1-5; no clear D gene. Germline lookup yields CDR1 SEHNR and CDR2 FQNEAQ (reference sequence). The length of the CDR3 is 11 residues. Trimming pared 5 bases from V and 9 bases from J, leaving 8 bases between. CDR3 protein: CASSALGPQHF. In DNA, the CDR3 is TGTGCCAGCAGCGCCCTGGGGCCCCAGCATTTT.

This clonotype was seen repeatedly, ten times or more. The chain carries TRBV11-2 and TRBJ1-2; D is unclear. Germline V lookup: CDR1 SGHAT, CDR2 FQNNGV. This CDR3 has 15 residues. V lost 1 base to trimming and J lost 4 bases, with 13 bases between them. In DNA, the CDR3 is TGTGCCAGCAGCTTAGGGACGGGAGAGCTCTATGGCTACACCTTC. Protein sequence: CASSLGTGELYGYTF. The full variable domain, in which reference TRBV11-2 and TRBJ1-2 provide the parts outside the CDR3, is EAGVAQSPRYKIIEKRQSVAFWCNPISGHATLYWYQQILGQGPKLLIQFQNNGVVDDSQLPKDRFSAERLKGVDSTLKIQPAKLEDSAVYLCASSLGTGELYGYTFGSGTRLTVV.

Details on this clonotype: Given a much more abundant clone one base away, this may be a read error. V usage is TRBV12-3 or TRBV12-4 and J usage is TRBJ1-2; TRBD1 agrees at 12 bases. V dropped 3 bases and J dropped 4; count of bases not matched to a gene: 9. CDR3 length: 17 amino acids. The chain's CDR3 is CASSLGQGAIGSYGYTF. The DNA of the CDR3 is TGTGCCAGCAGTTTGGGACAGGGGGCAATTGGGAGCTATGGCTACACCTTC.

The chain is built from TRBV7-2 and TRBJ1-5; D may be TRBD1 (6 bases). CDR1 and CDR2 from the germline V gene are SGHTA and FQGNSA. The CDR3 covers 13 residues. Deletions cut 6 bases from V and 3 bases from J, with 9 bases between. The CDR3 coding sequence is TGTGCCAGCAGTCGGGGGGCCAATCAGCCCCAGCATTTT. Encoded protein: CASSRGANQPQHF.

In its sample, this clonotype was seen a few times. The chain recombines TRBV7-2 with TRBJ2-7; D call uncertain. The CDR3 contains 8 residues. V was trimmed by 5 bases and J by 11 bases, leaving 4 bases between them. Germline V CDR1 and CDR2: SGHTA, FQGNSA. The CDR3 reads CASSVKYF. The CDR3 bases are TGTGCCAGCAGCGTAAAGTACTTC.

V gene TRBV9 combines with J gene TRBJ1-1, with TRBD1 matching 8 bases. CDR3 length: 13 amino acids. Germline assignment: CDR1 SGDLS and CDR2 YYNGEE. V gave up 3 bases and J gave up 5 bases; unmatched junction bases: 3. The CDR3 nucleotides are TGTGCCAGCAGCGATGGACAGGGAACTGAAGCTTTCTTT. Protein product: CASSDGQGTEAFF.

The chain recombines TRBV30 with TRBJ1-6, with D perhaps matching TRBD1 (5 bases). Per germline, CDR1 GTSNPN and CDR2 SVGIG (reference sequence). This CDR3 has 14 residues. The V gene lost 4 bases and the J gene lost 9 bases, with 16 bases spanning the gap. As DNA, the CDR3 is TGTGCCTGGAATCCCGAGACAGTTGGTTCACCCCTCCACTTT. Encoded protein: CAWNPETVGSPLHF. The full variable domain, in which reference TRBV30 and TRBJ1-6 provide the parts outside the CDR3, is SQTIHQWPATLVQPVGSPLSLECTVEGTSNPNLYWYRQAAGRGLQLLFYSVGIGQISSEVPQNLSASRPQDRQFILSSKKLLLSDSGFYLCAWNPETVGSPLHFGNGTRLTVT.

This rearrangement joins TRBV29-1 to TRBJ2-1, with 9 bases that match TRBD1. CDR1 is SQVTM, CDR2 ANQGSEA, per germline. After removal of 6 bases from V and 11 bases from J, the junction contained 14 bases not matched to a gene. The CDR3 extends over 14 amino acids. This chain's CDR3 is CSVDPGQGRGKQFF. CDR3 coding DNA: TGCAGCGTCGACCCGGGACAGGGTAGAGGGAAGCAGTTCTTC.

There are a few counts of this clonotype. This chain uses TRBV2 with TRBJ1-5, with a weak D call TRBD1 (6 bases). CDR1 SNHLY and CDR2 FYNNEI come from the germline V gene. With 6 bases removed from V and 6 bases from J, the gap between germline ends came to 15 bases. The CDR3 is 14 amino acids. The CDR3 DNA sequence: TGTGCCAGCAGCCCCGTGGGGGGCGGTCAGCCCCAGCATTTT. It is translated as CASSPVGGGQPQHF.

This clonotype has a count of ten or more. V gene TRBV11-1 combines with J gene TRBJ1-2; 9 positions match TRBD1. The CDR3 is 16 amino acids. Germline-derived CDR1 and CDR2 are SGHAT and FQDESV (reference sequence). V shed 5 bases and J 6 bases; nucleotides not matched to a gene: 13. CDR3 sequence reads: CASSLRGQGESDGYTF. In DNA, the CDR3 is TGTGCCAGCAGCCTAAGGGGACAGGGAGAGTCCGATGGCTACACCTTC. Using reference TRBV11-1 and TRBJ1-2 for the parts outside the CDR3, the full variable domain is EAEVAQSPRYKITEKSQAVAFWCDPISGHATLYWYRQILGQGPELLVQFQDESVVDDSQLPKDRFSAERLKGVDSTLKIQPAELGDSAMYLCASSLRGQGESDGYTFGSGTRLTVV.

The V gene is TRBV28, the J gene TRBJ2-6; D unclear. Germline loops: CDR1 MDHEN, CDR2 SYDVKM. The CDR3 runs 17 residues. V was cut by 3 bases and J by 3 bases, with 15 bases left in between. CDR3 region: CASSLVLVMGGANVLTF. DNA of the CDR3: TGTGCCAGCAGTTTGGTCCTAGTGATGGGTGGGGCCAACGTCCTGACTTTC.

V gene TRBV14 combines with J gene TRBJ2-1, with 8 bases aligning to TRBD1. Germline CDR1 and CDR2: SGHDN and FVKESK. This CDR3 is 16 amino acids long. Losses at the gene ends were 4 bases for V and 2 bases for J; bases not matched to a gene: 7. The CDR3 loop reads CASSRPGTGPYNEQFF. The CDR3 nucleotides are TGTGCCAGCAGCCGTCCCGGGACAGGACCCTACAATGAGCAGTTCTTC.

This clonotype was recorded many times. In nucleotides, the CDR3 is TGTGCCAGCAGCGACGGCGGGAGCACATCCAATGAGCAGTTCTTC. Translated, it gives CASSDGGSTSNEQFF. The J gene is TRBJ2-1, the V gene TRBV6-5, with 7 bases matching TRBD2. Germline V gene sequence: CDR1 MNHEY, CDR2 SVGAGI. V gave up 6 bases and J gave up 6 bases; unmatched junction bases: 11. This CDR3 region has 15 residues.

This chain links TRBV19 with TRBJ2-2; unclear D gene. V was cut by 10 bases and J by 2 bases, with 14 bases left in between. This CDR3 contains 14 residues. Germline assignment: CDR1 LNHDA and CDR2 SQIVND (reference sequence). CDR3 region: CATSWQVNTGELFF. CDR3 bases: TGTGCCACCTCGTGGCAGGTTAACACCGGGGAGCTGTTTTTT.

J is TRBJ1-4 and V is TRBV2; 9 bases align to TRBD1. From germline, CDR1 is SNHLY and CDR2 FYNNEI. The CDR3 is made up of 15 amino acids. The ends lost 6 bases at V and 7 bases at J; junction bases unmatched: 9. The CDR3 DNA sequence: TGTGCCAGCAGCGGCTGGACAGGGGCGCTTGAAAAACTGTTTTTT. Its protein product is CASSGWTGALEKLFF.

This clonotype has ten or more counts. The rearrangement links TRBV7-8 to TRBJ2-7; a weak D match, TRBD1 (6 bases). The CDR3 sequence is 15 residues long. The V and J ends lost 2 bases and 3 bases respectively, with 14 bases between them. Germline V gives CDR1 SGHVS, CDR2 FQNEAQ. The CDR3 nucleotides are TGTGCCAGCAGCTTATCCCGGACAGCGATCTACGAGCAGTACTTC. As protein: CASSLSRTAIYEQYF.

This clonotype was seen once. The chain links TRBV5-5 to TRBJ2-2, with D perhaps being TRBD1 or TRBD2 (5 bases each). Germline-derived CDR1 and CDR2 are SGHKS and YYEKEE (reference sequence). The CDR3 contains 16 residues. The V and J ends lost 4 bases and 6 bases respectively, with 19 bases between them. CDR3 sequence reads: CASSGVGRRGAGELFF. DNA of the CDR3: TGTGCCAGCAGCGGAGTGGGACGCAGAGGGGCCGGGGAGCTGTTTTTT.

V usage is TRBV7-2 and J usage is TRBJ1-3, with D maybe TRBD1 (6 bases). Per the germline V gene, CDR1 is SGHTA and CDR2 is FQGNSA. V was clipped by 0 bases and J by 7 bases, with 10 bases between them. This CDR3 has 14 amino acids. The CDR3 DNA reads TGTGCCAGCAGCTTAGCGCGAGGGGGGAACACCATATATTTT. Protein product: CASSLARGGNTIYF.

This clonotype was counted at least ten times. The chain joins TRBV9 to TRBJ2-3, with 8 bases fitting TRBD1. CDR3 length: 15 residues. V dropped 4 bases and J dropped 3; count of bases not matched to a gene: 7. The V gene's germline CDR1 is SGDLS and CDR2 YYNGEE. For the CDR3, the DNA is TGTGCCAGCAGCCCACGACAGGGGAATACAGATACGCAGTATTTT. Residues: CASSPRQGNTDTQYF.

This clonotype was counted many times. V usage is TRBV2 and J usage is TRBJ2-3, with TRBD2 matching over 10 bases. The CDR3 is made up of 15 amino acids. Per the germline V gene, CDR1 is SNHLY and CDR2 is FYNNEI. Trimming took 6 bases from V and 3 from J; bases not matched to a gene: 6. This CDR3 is CASSSKTSGTDTQYF. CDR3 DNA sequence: TGTGCCAGCAGCTCGAAGACTAGCGGGACAGATACGCAGTATTTT.